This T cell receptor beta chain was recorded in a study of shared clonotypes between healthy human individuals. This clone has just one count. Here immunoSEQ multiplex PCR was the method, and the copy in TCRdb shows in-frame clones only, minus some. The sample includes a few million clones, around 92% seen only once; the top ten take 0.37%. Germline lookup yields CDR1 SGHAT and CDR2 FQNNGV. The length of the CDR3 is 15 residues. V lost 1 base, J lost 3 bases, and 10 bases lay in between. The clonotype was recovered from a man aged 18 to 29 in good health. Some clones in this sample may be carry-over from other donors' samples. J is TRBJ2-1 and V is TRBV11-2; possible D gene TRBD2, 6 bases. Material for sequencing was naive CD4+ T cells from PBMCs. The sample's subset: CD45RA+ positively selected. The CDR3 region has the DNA TGTGCCAGCAGCTTAGGCGGGGCAGGCTACAATGAGCAGTTCTTC. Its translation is CASSLGGAGYNEQFF.